These T cell receptor beta chains were read from a single sample in a study of T cell repertoires in cytomegalovirus infection. TCRdb called the reads again in MiXCR, with one record for every CDR3 protein. The table records some 320,000 distinct CDR3 sequences, approximately 9.5% of them present only once. Sequenced input: PBMCs. Source of these receptors: a human donor in good health (CMV status not recorded). Some clones in this sample may be carry-over from other donors' samples. Each CDR3 is given with its conserved first and last residue. A D gene is named only where the DNA matches it firmly. Not every row has a clone size; where given, it reads once, few, many or a size class.

abundance	v_gene	d_gene	j_gene	CDR3nt	CDR3aa
many	TRBV4-1	TRBD1	TRBJ2-6	TGCGCCAGCAGCCAAGAGAACAGGGGATATCACTCTGGGGCCAACGTCCTGACTTTC	CASSQENRGYHSGANVLTF
-	TRBV6-2/TRBV6-3	-	TRBJ2-1	TGTGCCAGCAGTTACAGGGGCCAGGAGCAGTTCTTC	CASSYRGQEQFF
few	TRBV20-1	-	TRBJ2-5	TGCAGTGTTAGGGACTTCCGGGGGCAAGAGACCCAGTACTTC	CSVRDFRGQETQYF
many	TRBV7-2	-	TRBJ2-7	TGTGCCAGCAGCTTAGCGTGGGGCGAGCAGTACTTC	CASSLAWGEQYF
many	TRBV7-2	-	TRBJ1-1	TGTGCCAGCAGCTTCCAACAGGGCACTGAAGCTTTCTTT	CASSFQQGTEAFF
few	TRBV5-1	-	TRBJ2-5	TGCGCCAGCAGCTTCTGGGCCCTCGAAGAGACCCAGTACTTC	CASSFWALEETQYF
few	TRBV28	-	TRBJ1-3	TGTGCCAGCGCCCCAGGGAGGGGAGGAAACACCATATATTTT	CASAPGRGGNTIYF
-	TRBV7-2	TRBD1	TRBJ1-5	TGTGCCAGCAGCTCGCCAGGGGGCGCTACGCGCAATCAGCCCCAGCATTTT	CASSSPGGATRNQPQHF
-	TRBV12-3/TRBV12-4	-	TRBJ1-3	TGTGCCAGCAACCCGGGGCATTACTCTGGAAACACCATATATTTT	CASNPGHYSGNTIYF
-	TRBV19	-	TRBJ1-1	TGTGCCAGTACCCTACCCAGGCAGGGTCACACTGAAGCTTTCTTT	CASTLPRQGHTEAFF
-	TRBV6-1	-	TRBJ1-2	TGTGCCAGCAGTGTTCAGGGACGACCGTATGGCTACACCTTC	CASSVQGRPYGYTF
-	TRBV5-1	-	TRBJ1-1	TGCGCCAGCCGGGGGCAGATGAACACTGAAGCTTTCTTT	CASRGQMNTEAFF
-	TRBV25-1	-	TRBJ2-2	TGTGCCAGCAGTGAATACGGCGGGGTGGGGACCGGGGAGCTGTTTTTT	CASSEYGGVGTGELFF
few	TRBV19	TRBD1	TRBJ1-1	TGTGCCAGTAGTAGCGACAGGGGCCTTGAAGCTTTCTTT	CASSSDRGLEAFF